Shown below are 10 T cell receptor beta chains from a single sample sequenced in a study of blood T cells in healthy people across ages. A second roughly 6 to 12 cycle PCR used barcoded and J-beta primers. TCRdb used MiXCR to reprocess the 5' RACE reads, holding one entry per CDR3 protein. The sample gives over 950,000 distinct CDR3 sequences, 35% to 40% of which show up once; around 12% is in the top ten. Sequencing used blood. These receptors all stem from a young man in good health.

This clonotype appeared a few times. This chain uses TRBV7-2 with TRBJ2-3; 11 positions match TRBD2. From germline, CDR1 is SGHTA and CDR2 FQGNSA. The J segment lost 5 bases and the V segment lost 0 bases, leaving 10 bases of the junction unmatched. This CDR3 contains 18 residues. In nucleotides, the CDR3 is TGTGCCAGCAGCTTAGCGATAGGAGTAGCGGGGGGGGAAGATACGCAGTATTTT. It encodes CASSLAIGVAGGEDTQYF.

CDR3 coding DNA: TGCAGTGCTAGAGATGTTTGGGGAGGCGAAAAACTGTTTTTT. This gives the protein CSARDVWGGEKLFF. This sequence joins TRBV20-1 and TRBJ1-4, with D uncertain. The CDR3 is 14 residues long. Germline V gives CDR1 DFQATT, CDR2 SNEGSKA (reference sequence). The V end lost 0 bases, the J end lost 8 bases, and 13 bases lay between the germline ends.

The chain links TRBV12-3 or TRBV12-4 to TRBJ2-7; tentative D call: TRBD1 (5 bases). The CDR3 runs 14 residues. Trimming took off 2 bases at V and 1 base at J, with 9 bases between the two ends. This CDR3 reads CASSLRRASYEQYF. The CDR3 DNA reads TGTGCCAGCAGTTTACGCAGGGCATCCTACGAGCAGTACTTC.

The chain links TRBV5-1 to TRBJ1-2; D gene unclear. Trimming removed 0 bases from V and 5 bases from J, with 8 bases in between. The CDR3 is 13 amino acids. The V gene's germline CDR1 is SGHRS and CDR2 YFSETQ. The CDR3 DNA reads TGCGCCAGCAGCTTGGATCTGGTGTATGGCTACACCTTC. It yields the protein CASSLDLVYGYTF. The full variable domain, in which reference TRBV5-1 and TRBJ1-2 provide the parts outside the CDR3, is KAGVTQTPRYLIKTRGQQVTLSCSPISGHRSVSWYQQTPGQGLQFLFEYFSETQRNKGNFPGRFSGRQFSNSRSEMNVSTLELGDSALYLCASSLDLVYGYTFGSGTRLTVV.

V and J are TRBV11-2 and TRBJ2-1; D unclear. The V end was cut by 4 bases, the J end by 13 bases, with 8 bases between. The CDR3 is 10 residues long. Looked up from germline, CDR1 is SGHAT and CDR2 is FQNNGV. DNA for the CDR3: TGTGCCAGCAGCTCCGAGACCCAGTTCTTC. This encodes CASSSETQFF.

The genes are TRBV7-2 and TRBJ1-1; D gene uncertain. V was shortened by 5 bases and J by 10 bases, with 11 bases between the two germline ends. The CDR3 is 11 amino acids. CDR1 is SGHTA and CDR2 is FQGNSA in the germline V gene. In DNA, the CDR3 is TGTGCCAGCAGCCCCCTCCGTCGAGCTTTCTTT. This encodes CASSPLRRAFF.

The chain combines TRBV14 with TRBJ1-2; 7 nucleotides match TRBD1. The CDR3 sequence is 14 residues long. Losses at the gene ends were 1 base for V and 6 bases for J; bases not matched to a gene: 5. Germline V gene data show CDR1 as SGHDN and CDR2 as FVKESK. The DNA of the CDR3 is TGTGCCAGCAGCCAAGTGGGCCAGGGGGATGGCTACACCTTC. Translated: CASSQVGQGDGYTF.

The chain combines TRBV20-1 with TRBJ2-1, with 9 bases lining up with TRBD2. The CDR3 is made up of 15 amino acids. Germline V lookup: CDR1 DFQATT, CDR2 SNEGSKA (reference sequence). V gave up 6 bases and J gave up 2 bases; unmatched junction bases: 8. CDR3 nucleotides: TGCAGTGCCCAACCCCCTAGCGGGGCCTACAATGAGCAGTTCTTC. Protein: CSAQPPSGAYNEQFF.

This clonotype came up once. The chain is built from TRBV5-1 and TRBJ2-2, with D perhaps TRBD1 (5 bases). The V end lost 0 bases, the J end lost 3 bases, and 12 bases lay between the germline ends. The germline gives CDR1 SGHRS, CDR2 YFSETQ. The CDR3 runs to 16 residues. This chain's CDR3 is CASSLGPTGDTGELFF. The CDR3 bases are TGCGCCAGCAGCTTGGGACCTACAGGAGACACCGGGGAGCTGTTTTTT.

A remark on this clonotype: Being one base from a much bigger clone, this may be a read error. The rearrangement joins TRBV7-3 to TRBJ2-1, with D unclear. The germline V gene has CDR1 SGHTA and CDR2 FQGTGA. V lost 3 bases to trimming and J lost 5 bases, with 8 bases between them. This CDR3 comprises 13 residues. CDR3 bases: TGTGCCAGCAGCTTGTACGGAAACAATGAGCAGTTCTTC. Its protein product is CASSLYGNNEQFF.